The rows below give T cell receptor beta chains drawn from one sample of a study of early T cells in non-severe SARS-CoV-2 infection. TCRdb reprocessed the 5' RACE reads with MiXCR, giving one entry per CDR3 protein. Of about 79,000 distinct CDR3 sequences in the sample, about 12% are singletons; the top ten hold 6%. Sequencing input: whole blood. These receptor sequences come from an adult who was a healthcare worker with PCR-confirmed SARS-CoV-2 infection or an uninfected control (not recorded which). CDR3s include the opening cysteine and the closing phenylalanine or tryptophan.

v_call	cdr3_aa
TRBV6-5	CASSYGDRGVYEQYF
TRBV7-8	CASSSILGAVGELFF
TRBV6-1	CALSGGYEQYF
TRBV11-2	CASSPRTVNYGYTF
TRBV6-6	CASSLERVAANEKLFF
TRBV29-1	CSVWMTGVSGNTIYF
TRBV20-1	CSALPGTSGGEQYF
TRBV18	CASSPQRQVIEQYF
TRBV4-1	CASSQELAGGQKTQYF
TRBV9	CASSVVARVGGKLFF
TRBV10-3	CAISEQGYGYTF
TRBV7-9	CASSLGTGMYGYTF
TRBV2	CASSLRTGDSPLHF
TRBV5-1	CASSPDPLGEQFF
TRBV7-9	CASSNWAGEQYF
TRBV20-1	CSARDGLNTEAFF